Described below is a single T cell receptor (gamma chain) sequence and its context. The source of the sample is a study of gamma delta lymphoproliferative disorders and STAT genes. CDR1 EGSNGY and CDR2 YDSYNSKV come from the germline V gene. The CDR3 consists of 17 residues. The junction had 13 bases not matched to a gene; V was cut back by 0 bases and J by 2 bases. TCRdb used CATT to re-call clones from the multiplex PCR reads. The sample records 1,500 to 2,000 gamma-chain clones, around 9.6% being singletons. Sequencing used genomic DNA taken from PBMCs of patients and controls. The source of this sequence is a human donor in good health. Sequenced sample: blood. The J gene is TRGJ1 or TRGJ2, the V gene TRGV2. The J gene was not available in TCRdb and was assigned here by matching the DNA to germline segments. CDR3 residues: CATWDGPSIGDYYKKLF. The DNA for the CDR3 is TGTGCCACCTGGGACGGGCCGAGTATTGGGGATTATTATAAGAAACTCTTT.